This is a list of T cell receptor beta chains from one sample in a study of naive and memory T cell subsets. TCRdb itself ran the UMI-ligation and nested PCR reads through MiXCR, one entry per CDR3 protein. This sample has around 140,000 distinct CDR3 sequences, with more than 15% found just once. The material sequenced was naive CD8+ T cells from blood. All receptors come from a human donor in good health. The CDR3 runs from the conserved cysteine through the conserved F or W.

J gene | V gene | CDR3 protein
TRBJ2-1 | TRBV7-9 | CASSPPEVDEFF
TRBJ2-1 | TRBV9 | CASSVDPGESSNEQFF
TRBJ2-7 | TRBV28 | CASSLNVRQVSYEQYF
TRBJ1-2 | TRBV5-4 | CASSIGTVYGYTF
TRBJ2-3 | TRBV2 | CASGRGLIDTSTDTQYF
TRBJ2-2 | TRBV5-1 | CASSWAISTGELFF
TRBJ2-1 | TRBV28 | CASSFRGRDYTIDNEQFF
TRBJ1-1 | TRBV12-3/TRBV12-4 | CASSLTGTEAFF
TRBJ2-1 | TRBV12-3/TRBV12-4 | CASKGGGAGNEQFF
TRBJ2-2 | TRBV6-2/TRBV6-3 | CASSYSAGTSWNTGELFF
TRBJ2-2 | TRBV10-1 | CASSDVAGDTGELFF
TRBJ1-1 | TRBV28 | CATRGEGTEAFF
TRBJ2-1 | TRBV28 | CASSLSGTSYNEQFF
TRBJ1-5 | TRBV28 | CASTRGVNQPQHF
TRBJ1-2 | TRBV28 | CASSKRAGALAYGYTF
TRBJ2-7 | TRBV27 | CASSLWLGNEQYF
TRBJ2-1 | TRBV3-1 | CASSQDQLATYNEQFF
TRBJ2-7 | TRBV14 | CASSLWTGNYEQYF
TRBJ1-2 | TRBV29-1 | CSVVLGQGAFGYTF
TRBJ1-1 | TRBV28 | CASSFGQENYEAFF
TRBJ2-2 | TRBV7-6 | CASSLVAGLAGELFF
TRBJ2-1 | TRBV3-1 | CASSQGWGSYNEQFF
TRBJ2-7 | TRBV28 | CASSFSGRGEQYF
TRBJ2-7 | TRBV9 | CASSPTGEEQYF
TRBJ1-1 | TRBV13 | CASSPRGLIPDEAFF
TRBJ2-7 | TRBV4-1 | CASSQGGEYEQYF
TRBJ2-7 | TRBV6-2/TRBV6-3 | CASSGPGQAYEQYF
TRBJ2-1 | TRBV4-3 | CASSREGELAYNEQFF
TRBJ2-7 | TRBV4-3 | CASSQDFGSRDRLNEQYF
TRBJ2-1 | TRBV20-1 | CSARDSGMDYNEQFF
TRBJ2-5 | TRBV12-3/TRBV12-4 | CASSFEIPGETQYF
TRBJ2-7 | TRBV27 | CASRLAGGNEQYF
TRBJ2-3 | TRBV27 | CASRGIAVISTDTQYF
TRBJ1-1 | TRBV6-5 | CASSYLALNTEAFF
TRBJ2-1 | TRBV28 | CASTPRNYNEQFF
TRBJ2-1 | TRBV4-3 | CASSQDYLDEQFF
TRBJ2-3 | TRBV29-1 | CSVGPGGTDTQYF